The rows below give T cell receptor beta chains drawn from one sample of a study of glioma-infiltrating T cells. TCRdb used MiXCR to reprocess the multiplex PCR reads, holding one entry per CDR3 protein. The sample shows 150,000 to 200,000 distinct CDR3 sequences, more than 30% of them seen only once. Sequenced: glioma tissue, nonneoplastic brain tissue, or PBMCs (not recorded which). Receptor source: a human donor with low-grade glioma or glioblastoma, undergoing nonglioma brain surgery, or in good health (not recorded which). Each CDR3 is given with its conserved first and last residue. Fields, in order: clone size, D gene, V gene, J gene, CDR3 protein, CDR3 DNA. D genes are given only for firm matches. Clone sizes are given selectively: once, few, many, or a class where the clone is expanded.

many,TRBD1,TRBV20-1,TRBJ2-7,CSARVGTGGVNEQYF,TGCAGTGCTAGAGTTGGGACAGGGGGCGTCAACGAGCAGTACTTC
.,.,TRBV5-1,TRBJ1-1,CASILEPGGNTEAFF,TGCGCCAGCATCTTGGAGCCAGGAGGAAACACTGAAGCTTTCTTT
.,.,TRBV27,TRBJ1-5,CASIFDPGGNQPKHF,TGTGCCAGCATTTTTGACCCGGGGGGCAATCAGCCCAAGCATTTT
many,TRBD1,TRBV7-9,TRBJ2-7,CASSRGTGAAPSSYEQYF,TGTGCCAGCAGCCGCGGGACAGGTGCAGCCCCTAGCTCCTACGAGCAGTACTTC
many,.,TRBV2,TRBJ2-7,CASSAQGTYEQYF,TGTGCCAGCAGTGCCCAGGGAACCTACGAGCAGTACTTC
many,.,TRBV29-1,TRBJ1-5,CSVERATSQPQHF,TGCAGCGTTGAAAGGGCCACGAGCCAGCCCCAGCATTTT
few,TRBD2,TRBV5-1,TRBJ2-5,CASDSGNQETQYF,TGCGCCAGCGATAGCGGGAACCAAGAGACCCAGTACTTC
.,TRBD1,TRBV29-1,TRBJ1-1,CSVGGSWTGAEAFF,TGCAGCGTGGGTGGGTCCTGGACAGGGGCTGAAGCTTTCTTT
many,TRBD2,TRBV7-8,TRBJ2-1,CASSLASPSGRAFNEQFF,TGTGCCAGCAGCTTAGCCAGTCCAAGCGGGAGGGCTTTCAATGAGCAGTTCTTC
many,.,TRBV29-1,TRBJ1-1,CSVQWGNTEAFF,TGCAGCGTCCAGTGGGGGAACACTGAAGCTTTCTTT
few,.,TRBV4-3,TRBJ1-2,CASSQELPVGGGYGYTF,TGCGCCAGCAGCCAAGAGCTGCCGGTGGGGGGAGGCTATGGCTACACCTTC
many,.,TRBV7-6,TRBJ2-1,CASSLEIYNEQFF,TGTGCCAGCAGCTTAGAAATATACAATGAGCAGTTCTTC
.,TRBD2,TRBV29-1,TRBJ2-7,CSVGTSGRAYEEYF,TGCAGCGTGGGGACTAGCGGGAGGGCCTACGAGGAGTACTTC
.,TRBD2,TRBV29-1,TRBJ2-1,CRATTSGASGEQFF,TGCAGAGCAACGACTAGCGGGGCCTCGGGCGAGCAGTTCTTC
many,.,TRBV7-2,TRBJ1-5,CASSYGGGTGQPQHF,TGTGCCAGCAGCTACGGTGGGGGAACAGGACAGCCCCAGCATTTT
few,TRBD2,TRBV29-1,TRBJ2-7,CSAGTSGYEQYF,TGCAGCGCCGGGACTAGCGGTTACGAGCAGTACTTC
.,.,TRBV12-3/TRBV12-4,TRBJ2-5,CASSLAQGGIGTQYF,TGTGCCAGCAGTTTAGCCCAGGGAGGTATAGGGACCCAGTACTTC
many,.,TRBV29-1,TRBJ1-1,CSVDRWGRNTEAFF,TGCAGCGTTGACCGATGGGGACGGAACACTGAAGCTTTCTTT
few,.,TRBV14,TRBJ2-2,CASSQGSAANTGELFF,TGTGCCAGCAGCCAAGGCAGTGCCGCGAACACCGGGGAGCTGTTTTTT
many,TRBD2,TRBV18,TRBJ2-5,CASSPLAGEETQYF,TGTGCCAGCTCACCACTAGCGGGAGAAGAGACCCAGTACTTC
.,.,TRBV5-6,TRBJ1-1,CASSFGVLNTEAFF,TGTGCCAGCAGCTTCGGGGTCCTGAACACTGAAGCTTTCTTT
many,.,TRBV4-2,TRBJ1-2,CASSQDRTVYGGYTF,TGTGCCAGCAGCCAAGACCGTACTGTCTATGGCGGCTACACCTTC
few,.,TRBV19,TRBJ2-7,CASSIDRQPLYEQYF,TGTGCCAGTAGTATAGATCGACAGCCCCTCTACGAGCAGTACTTC
many,.,TRBV28,TRBJ1-4,CASTRRGALTTNEKLFF,TGTGCCAGCACTCGGCGGGGGGCCCTAACAACTAATGAAAAACTGTTTTTT
many,.,TRBV6-1,TRBJ1-5,CASSSPGGYSNQPQHF,TGTGCCAGCAGTTCCCCCGGGGGGTATAGCAATCAGCCCCAGCATTTT
many,TRBD1,TRBV6-1,TRBJ2-7,CASRETGAYEQYF,TGTGCCAGCAGGGAGACAGGGGCCTACGAGCAGTACTTC
many,.,TRBV20-1,TRBJ2-7,CSARETGAPYEQYF,TGCAGTGCTAGGGAAACAGGAGCCCCCTACGAGCAGTACTTC
.,.,TRBV20-1,TRBJ2-3,CSASLPYPPPDTQYF,TGCAGTGCTAGTTTACCCTACCCCCCTCCAGATACGCAGTATTTT
.,.,TRBV20-1,TRBJ2-2,CSPERFWTGELFF,TGCAGCCCGGAGCGGTTCTGGACCGGGGAGCTGTTTTTT
many,.,TRBV20-1,TRBJ2-7,CSARGTVSYEQYF,TGCAGTGCTAGAGGGACTGTTTCCTACGAGCAGTACTTC
many,.,TRBV7-2,TRBJ2-7,CASSLDSSTYEQYF,TGTGCCAGCAGCTTAGACAGCTCCACCTACGAGCAGTACTTC
many,.,TRBV6-2/TRBV6-3,TRBJ2-1,CASSYVRKNYNEQFF,TGTGCCAGCAGTTACGTTAGGAAAAATTACAATGAGCAGTTCTTC
.,TRBD2,TRBV9,TRBJ2-3,CASSPLAGVSTDTQYF,TGTGCCAGCAGCCCCCTAGCGGGAGTGTCAACAGATACGCAGTATTTT
.,TRBD2,TRBV4-2,TRBJ2-7,CASSQVQAGEHNEQYF,TGTGCCAGCAGCCAAGTTCAAGCGGGAGAGCACAATGAGCAGTACTTC
many,.,TRBV5-1,TRBJ2-5,CASSFKGSETQYF,TGCGCCAGCAGCTTTAAGGGATCAGAGACCCAGTACTTC
many,.,TRBV3-1,TRBJ2-3,CASSQPGTDTQYF,TGTGCCAGCAGCCAACCCGGCACAGATACGCAGTATTTT
many,.,TRBV6-2/TRBV6-3,TRBJ2-7,CASSYGDTRGYEQYF,TGTGCCAGCAGCTACGGGGACACGCGGGGGTACGAGCAGTACTTC
many,TRBD2,TRBV4-2,TRBJ2-3,CASSQERASGSADTQYF,TGTGCCAGCAGCCAAGAGAGAGCTAGCGGGAGTGCAGATACGCAGTATTTT
many,TRBD2,TRBV28,TRBJ2-3,CASSPGRAKDTQYF,TGTGCCAGCAGCCCAGGGAGGGCCAAAGATACGCAGTATTTT
.,.,TRBV10-2,TRBJ2-3,CASTRDTQYF,TGCGCCAGCACCAGGGATACGCAGTATTTT
many,.,TRBV7-9,TRBJ1-6,CASSLQGTQPNSPLHF,TGTGCCAGCAGCTTACAGGGAACCCAGCCGAATTCACCCCTCCACTTT
.,.,TRBV5-1,TRBJ2-7,CASSGGDSYEQYF,TGCGCCAGCAGCGGGGGAGACTCCTACGAGCAGTACTTC
.,TRBD1,TRBV6-1,TRBJ1-1,CASRAGGGPEAFF,TGTGCCAGCAGAGCAGGGGGCGGGCCTGAAGCTTTCTTT
many,.,TRBV7-2,TRBJ2-3,CASSWSLVPTDTQYF,TGTGCCAGCAGTTGGAGTCTAGTACCCACAGATACGCAGTATTTT
many,TRBD1,TRBV7-2,TRBJ2-5,CASSLTTGFRQETQYF,TGTGCCAGCAGCTTAACGACAGGGTTTCGGCAAGAGACCCAGTACTTC
.,.,TRBV6-6,TRBJ2-1,CVSSSPYHEQFF,TGTGTTAGCAGTTCTCCGTACCATGAGCAGTTCTTC
many,TRBD1,TRBV20-1,TRBJ2-5,CSAGTAANQETQYF,TGCAGTGCCGGGACAGCTGCTAATCAAGAGACCCAGTACTTC
few,.,TRBV24-1,TRBJ2-3,CATSDPSWGFSSGVPDTQYF,TGTGCCACCAGTGATCCCTCATGGGGCTTTTCATCGGGAGTGCCAGATACGCAGTATTTT
.,.,TRBV28,TRBJ1-1,CVSNSSGVGSAFF,TGTGTTAGCAATTCCTCGGGTGTGGGTAGTGCTTTCTTT
few,.,TRBV19,TRBJ2-2,CASNTGSGELFF,TGTGCCAGTAACACAGGGTCCGGGGAGCTGTTTTTT
many,.,TRBV6-1,TRBJ2-7,CASSEAWASSYEQYF,TGTGCCAGCAGTGAGGCTTGGGCTAGCTCCTACGAGCAGTACTTC
few,.,TRBV18,TRBJ2-1,CASSPPSRQYYNEQFF,TGTGCCAGCTCACCACCGTCTCGGCAGTACTACAATGAGCAGTTCTTC
many,.,TRBV5-1,TRBJ2-7,CASCARPPSYEQYF,TGCGCCAGCTGCGCCAGGCCACCGTCCTACGAGCAGTACTTC
many,TRBD1,TRBV4-3,TRBJ1-2,CASSPGGDGYTF,TGCGCCAGCAGCCCAGGGGGGGATGGCTACACCTTC
many,.,TRBV19,TRBJ1-5,CATAGQAIQPQHF,TGTGCCACCGCGGGGCAGGCTATTCAGCCCCAGCATTTT
.,.,TRBV6-1,TRBJ2-7,CVSSEEGLSKSYEQYF,TGTGTCAGCAGTGAAGAAGGGCTATCCAAATCCTACGAGCAGTACTTC
many,TRBD2,TRBV15,TRBJ2-7,CATSRDRAGGGAYEQYF,TGTGCCACCAGCAGAGATCGAGCGGGGGGGGGCGCATACGAGCAGTACTTC
few,.,TRBV3-1,TRBJ2-7,CASSQEIKSYEQYF,TGTGCCAGCAGCCAAGAGATTAAGTCCTACGAGCAGTACTTC
many,TRBD1,TRBV4-1,TRBJ1-1,CASSTGERAFF,TGCGCCAGCAGCACAGGGGAGCGAGCTTTCTTT